This note documents a single TCR beta chain sequence. The source of the sample is a study of T cell changes during pregnancy in multiple sclerosis. This CDR3 contains 15 residues. Germline V gene lookup returns CDR1 SGDLS and CDR2 YYNGEE. J gave up 4 bases and V 9 bases, and 13 bases lay outside the gene matches. Generated by immunoSEQ multiplex PCR, the TCRdb table keeps only in-frame clones and is missing some. The sample consists of about 79,000 clones, 90% to 95% of them appearing once. This receptor was taken from a female donor with multiple sclerosis, enrolled in a pregnancy study. The chain recombines TRBV9 with TRBJ2-3, with TRBD1 matching over 8 bases. The sample consisted of CD4+ T cells from peripheral blood mononuclear cells, taken in the second trimester of pregnancy. In DNA, the CDR3 is TGTGCCACCTCCCGGACAGGGAAAGAGGCAGATACGCAGTATTTT. It specifies CATSRTGKEADTQYF.